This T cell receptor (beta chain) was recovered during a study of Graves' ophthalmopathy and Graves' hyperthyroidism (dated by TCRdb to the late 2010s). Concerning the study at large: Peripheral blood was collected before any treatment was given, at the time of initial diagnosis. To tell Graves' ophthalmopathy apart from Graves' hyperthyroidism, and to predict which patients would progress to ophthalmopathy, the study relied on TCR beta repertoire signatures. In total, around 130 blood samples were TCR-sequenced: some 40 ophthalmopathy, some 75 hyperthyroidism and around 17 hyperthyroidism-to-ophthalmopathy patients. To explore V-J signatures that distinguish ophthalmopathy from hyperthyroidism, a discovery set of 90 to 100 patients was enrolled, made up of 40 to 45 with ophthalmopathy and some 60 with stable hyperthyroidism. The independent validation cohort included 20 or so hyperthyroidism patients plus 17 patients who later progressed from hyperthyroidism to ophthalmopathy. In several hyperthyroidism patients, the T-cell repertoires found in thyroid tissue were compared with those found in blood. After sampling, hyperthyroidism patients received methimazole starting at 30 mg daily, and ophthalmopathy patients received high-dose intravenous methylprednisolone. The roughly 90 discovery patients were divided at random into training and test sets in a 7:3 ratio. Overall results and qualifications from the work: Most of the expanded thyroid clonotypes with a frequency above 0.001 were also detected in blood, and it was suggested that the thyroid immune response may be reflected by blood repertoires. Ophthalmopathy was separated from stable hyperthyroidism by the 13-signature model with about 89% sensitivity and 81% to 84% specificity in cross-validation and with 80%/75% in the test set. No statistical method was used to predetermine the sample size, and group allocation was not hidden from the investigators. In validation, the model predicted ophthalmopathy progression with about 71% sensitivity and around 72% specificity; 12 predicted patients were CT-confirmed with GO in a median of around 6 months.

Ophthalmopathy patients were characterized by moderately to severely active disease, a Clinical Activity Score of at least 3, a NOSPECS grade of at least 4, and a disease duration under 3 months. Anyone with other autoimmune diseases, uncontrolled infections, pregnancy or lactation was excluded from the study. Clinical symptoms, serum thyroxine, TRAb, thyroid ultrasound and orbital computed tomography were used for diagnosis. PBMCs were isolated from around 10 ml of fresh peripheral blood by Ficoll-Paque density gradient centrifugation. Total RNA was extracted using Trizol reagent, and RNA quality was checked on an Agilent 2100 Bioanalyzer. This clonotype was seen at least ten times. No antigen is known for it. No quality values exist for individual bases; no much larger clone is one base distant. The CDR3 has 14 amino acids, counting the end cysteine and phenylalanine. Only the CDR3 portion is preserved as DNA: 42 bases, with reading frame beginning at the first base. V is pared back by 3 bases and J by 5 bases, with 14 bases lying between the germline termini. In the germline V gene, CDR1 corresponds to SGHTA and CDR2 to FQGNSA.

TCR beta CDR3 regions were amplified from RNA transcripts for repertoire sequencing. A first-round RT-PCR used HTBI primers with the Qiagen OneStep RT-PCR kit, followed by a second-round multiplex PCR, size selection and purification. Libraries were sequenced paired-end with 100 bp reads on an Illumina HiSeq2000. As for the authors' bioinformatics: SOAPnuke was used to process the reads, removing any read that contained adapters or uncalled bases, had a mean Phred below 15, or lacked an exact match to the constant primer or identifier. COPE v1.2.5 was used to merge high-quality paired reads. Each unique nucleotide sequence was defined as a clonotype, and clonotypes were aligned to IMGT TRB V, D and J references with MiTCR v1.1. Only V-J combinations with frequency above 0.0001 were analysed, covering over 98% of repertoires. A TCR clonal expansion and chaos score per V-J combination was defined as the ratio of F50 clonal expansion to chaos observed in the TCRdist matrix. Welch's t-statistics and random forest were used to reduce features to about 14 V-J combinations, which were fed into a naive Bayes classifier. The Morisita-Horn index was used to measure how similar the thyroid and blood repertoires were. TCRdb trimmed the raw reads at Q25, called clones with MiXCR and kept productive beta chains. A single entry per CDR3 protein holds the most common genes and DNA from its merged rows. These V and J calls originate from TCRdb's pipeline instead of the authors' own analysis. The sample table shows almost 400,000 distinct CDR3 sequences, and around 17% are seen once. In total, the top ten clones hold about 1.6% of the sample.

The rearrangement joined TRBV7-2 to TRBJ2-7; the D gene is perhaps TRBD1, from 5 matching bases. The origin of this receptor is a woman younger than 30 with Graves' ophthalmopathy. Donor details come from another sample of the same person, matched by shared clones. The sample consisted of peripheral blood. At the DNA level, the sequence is TGTGCCAGCAGCTTCCCCAGGGTCAGGCACGAGCAGTACTTC. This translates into CASSFPRVRHEQYF.